The following is a T cell receptor (beta chain) sequence with its context. This sample is drawn from a study of HIV-infected patients and healthy controls. Antiretroviral therapy had run roughly three months, about 14 weeks, before follow-up blood collection. The repertoire came from unfractionated whole blood and reflected all unsorted peripheral T cells. cDNA was made from 500 ng RNA using alpha and beta constant primers. Each of the alpha and beta chains got its own library through chain-specific third strand synthesis with indices. TCRdb recomputed calls from the 5' RACE reads with MiXCR, one row per CDR3 protein. The top ten hold about a fifth of the sample, which has some 6,600 distinct CDR3 sequences, about 10% seen once. Germline V gene lookup returns CDR1 MNHNY and CDR2 SVGAGI (reference sequence). The CDR3 has 12 amino acids. The germline V and J ends were trimmed by 7 bases and 3 bases, with 9 bases remaining between them.

The origin of this receptor is an adult with HIV infection. The material was blood, obtained during antiretroviral therapy. This chain connects TRBV6-6 to TRBJ1-1; D ambiguous. DNA of the CDR3: TGTGCCAGCACTCGGACGGACACTGAAGCTTTCTTT. It is translated as CASTRTDTEAFF.